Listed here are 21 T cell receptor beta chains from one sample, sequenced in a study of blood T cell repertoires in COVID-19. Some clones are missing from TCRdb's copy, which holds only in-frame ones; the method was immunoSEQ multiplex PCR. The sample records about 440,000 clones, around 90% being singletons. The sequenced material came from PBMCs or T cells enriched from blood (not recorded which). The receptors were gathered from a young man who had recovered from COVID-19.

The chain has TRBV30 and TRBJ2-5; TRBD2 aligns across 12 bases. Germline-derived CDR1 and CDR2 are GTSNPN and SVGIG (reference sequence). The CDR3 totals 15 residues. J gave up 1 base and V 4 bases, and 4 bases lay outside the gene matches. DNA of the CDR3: TGTGCCTGGACTGGGACTAGCGGGCTCCAAGAGACCCAGTACTTC. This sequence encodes CAWTGTSGLQETQYF.

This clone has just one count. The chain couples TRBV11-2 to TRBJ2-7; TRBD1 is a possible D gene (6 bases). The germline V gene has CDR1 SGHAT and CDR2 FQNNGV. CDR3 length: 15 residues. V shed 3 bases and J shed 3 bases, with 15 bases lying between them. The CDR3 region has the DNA TGTGCCAGCAGCTTGAGGTTGGTAGGGGGCTACGAGCAGTACTTC. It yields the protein CASSLRLVGGYEQYF.

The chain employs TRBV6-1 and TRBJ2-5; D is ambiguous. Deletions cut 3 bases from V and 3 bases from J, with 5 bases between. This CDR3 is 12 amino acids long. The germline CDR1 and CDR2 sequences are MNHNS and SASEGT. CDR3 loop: CASSDLEETQYF. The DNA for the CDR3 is TGTGCCAGCAGTGATCTCGAAGAGACCCAGTACTTC.

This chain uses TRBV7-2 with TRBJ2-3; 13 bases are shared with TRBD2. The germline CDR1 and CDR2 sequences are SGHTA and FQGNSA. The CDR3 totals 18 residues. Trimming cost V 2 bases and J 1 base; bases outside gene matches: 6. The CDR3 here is CASSLRLAGGWGTDTQYF. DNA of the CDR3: TGTGCCAGCAGCTTACGACTAGCGGGGGGCTGGGGCACAGATACGCAGTATTTT.

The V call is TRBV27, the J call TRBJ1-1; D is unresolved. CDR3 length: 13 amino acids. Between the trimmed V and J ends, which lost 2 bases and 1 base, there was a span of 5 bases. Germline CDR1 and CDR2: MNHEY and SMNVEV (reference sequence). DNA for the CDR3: TGTGCCAGCAGTTTAGCGGAGAACACTGAAGCTTTCTTT. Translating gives CASSLAENTEAFF.

The CDR3 here is CASSSWTGLSYEQYF. DNA of the CDR3: TGTGCCAGCAGCTCATGGACAGGTCTTTCCTACGAGCAGTACTTC. The chain carries TRBV5-4 and TRBJ2-7; TRBD1 aligns across 7 bases. V lost 3 bases, J lost 1 base, and 7 bases stayed unmatched. The CDR3 contains 15 residues. CDR1 and CDR2 from the germline V gene are SGHNT and YYREEE (reference sequence).

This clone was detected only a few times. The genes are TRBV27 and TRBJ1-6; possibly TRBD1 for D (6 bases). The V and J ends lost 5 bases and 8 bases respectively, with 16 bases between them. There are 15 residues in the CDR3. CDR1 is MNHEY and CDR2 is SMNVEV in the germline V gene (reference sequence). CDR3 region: CASSVRGGADSPLHF. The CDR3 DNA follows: TGTGCCAGCAGTGTCCGAGGGGGGGCGGATTCACCCCTCCACTTT.

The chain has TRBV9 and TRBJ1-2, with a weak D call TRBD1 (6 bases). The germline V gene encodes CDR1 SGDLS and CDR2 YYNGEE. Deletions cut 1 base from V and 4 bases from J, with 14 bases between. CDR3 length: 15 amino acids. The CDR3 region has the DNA TGTGCCAGCAGCGTACATGGCAGGGGCCTCTATGGCTACACCTTC. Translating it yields CASSVHGRGLYGYTF.

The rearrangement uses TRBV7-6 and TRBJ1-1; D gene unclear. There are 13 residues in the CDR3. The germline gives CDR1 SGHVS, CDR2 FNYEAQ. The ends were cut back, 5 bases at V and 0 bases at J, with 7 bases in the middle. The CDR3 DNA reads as TGTGCCAGCAGCGCCTATATGAACACTGAAGCTTTCTTT. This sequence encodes CASSAYMNTEAFF.

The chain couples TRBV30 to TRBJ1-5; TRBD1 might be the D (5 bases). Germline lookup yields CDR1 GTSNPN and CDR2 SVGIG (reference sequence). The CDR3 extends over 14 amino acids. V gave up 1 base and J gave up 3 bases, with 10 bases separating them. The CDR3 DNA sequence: TGTGCCTGGAGTGGGGGCGGGGACAATCAGCCCCAGCATTTT. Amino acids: CAWSGGGDNQPQHF.

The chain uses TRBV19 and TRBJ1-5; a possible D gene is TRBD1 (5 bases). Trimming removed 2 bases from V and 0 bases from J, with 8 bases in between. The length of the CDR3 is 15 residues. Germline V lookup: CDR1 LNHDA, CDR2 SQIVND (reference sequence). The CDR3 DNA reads TGTGCCAGTAGTATATCGGGGGGTAGCAATCAGCCCCAGCATTTT. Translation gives CASSISGGSNQPQHF.

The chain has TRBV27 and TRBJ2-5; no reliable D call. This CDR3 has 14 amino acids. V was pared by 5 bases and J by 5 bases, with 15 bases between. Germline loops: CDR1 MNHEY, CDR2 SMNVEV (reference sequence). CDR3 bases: TGTGCCAGCAGTCCAAGCGCTGGTCGGGAGACCCAGTACTTC. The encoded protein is CASSPSAGRETQYF.

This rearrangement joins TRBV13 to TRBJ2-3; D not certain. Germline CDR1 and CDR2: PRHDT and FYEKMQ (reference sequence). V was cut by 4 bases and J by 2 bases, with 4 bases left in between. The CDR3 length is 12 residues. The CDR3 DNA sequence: TGTGCCAGCAGCTCCCTCACAGATACGCAGTATTTT. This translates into CASSSLTDTQYF.

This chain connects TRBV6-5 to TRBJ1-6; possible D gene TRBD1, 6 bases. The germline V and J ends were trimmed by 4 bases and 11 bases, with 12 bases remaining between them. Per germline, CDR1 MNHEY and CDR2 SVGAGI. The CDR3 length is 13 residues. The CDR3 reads CASSWGHSAPLHF. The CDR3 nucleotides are TGTGCCAGCAGTTGGGGACACTCGGCACCCCTCCACTTT.

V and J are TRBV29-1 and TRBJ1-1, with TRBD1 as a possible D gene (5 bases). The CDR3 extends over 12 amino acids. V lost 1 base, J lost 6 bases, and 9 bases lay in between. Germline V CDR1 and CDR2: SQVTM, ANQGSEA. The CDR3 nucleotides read TGCAGCGTTGAAGTAGGGGTTTCTGAAGCTTTCTTT. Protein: CSVEVGVSEAFF.

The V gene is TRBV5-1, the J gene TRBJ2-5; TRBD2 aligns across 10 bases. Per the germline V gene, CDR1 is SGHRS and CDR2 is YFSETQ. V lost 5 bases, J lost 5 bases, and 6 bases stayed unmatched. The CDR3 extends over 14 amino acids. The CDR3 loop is CASRPGLAKETQYF. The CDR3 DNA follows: TGCGCCAGCAGACCGGGACTAGCGAAGGAGACCCAGTACTTC.

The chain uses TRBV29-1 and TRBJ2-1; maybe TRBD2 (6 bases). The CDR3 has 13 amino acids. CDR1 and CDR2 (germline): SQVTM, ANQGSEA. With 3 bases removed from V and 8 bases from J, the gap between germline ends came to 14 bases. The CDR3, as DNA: TGCAGCGTTGAGCGTACTAGCCTCGATGAGCAGTTCTTC. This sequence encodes CSVERTSLDEQFF.

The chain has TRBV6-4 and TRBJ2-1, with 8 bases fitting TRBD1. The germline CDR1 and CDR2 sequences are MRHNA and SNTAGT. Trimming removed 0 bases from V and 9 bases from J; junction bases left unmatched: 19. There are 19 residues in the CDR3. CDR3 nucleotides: TGTGCCAGCAGTGACTCTTCCCGGACAGGAACAGGGGGTAGGGGTGAGCAGTTCTTC. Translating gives CASSDSSRTGTGGRGEQFF.

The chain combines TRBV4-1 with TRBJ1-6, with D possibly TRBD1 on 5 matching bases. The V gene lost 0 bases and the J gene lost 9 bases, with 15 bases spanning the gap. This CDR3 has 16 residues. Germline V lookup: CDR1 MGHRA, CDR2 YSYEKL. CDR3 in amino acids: CASSQDLGGVGSPLHF. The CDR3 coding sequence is TGCGCCAGCAGCCAAGATTTGGGGGGAGTCGGTTCACCCCTCCACTTT.

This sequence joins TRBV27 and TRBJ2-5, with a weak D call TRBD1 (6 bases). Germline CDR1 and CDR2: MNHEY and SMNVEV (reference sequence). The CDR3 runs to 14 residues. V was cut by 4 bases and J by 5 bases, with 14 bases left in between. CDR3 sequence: CASSSLDRRETQYF. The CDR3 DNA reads TGTGCCAGCAGTTCCCTCGACAGGAGGGAGACCCAGTACTTC.

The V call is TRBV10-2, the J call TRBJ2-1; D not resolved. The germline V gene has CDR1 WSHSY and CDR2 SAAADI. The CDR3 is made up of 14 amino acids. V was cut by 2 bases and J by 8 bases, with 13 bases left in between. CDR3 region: CASSEARSVDEQFF. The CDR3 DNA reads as TGCGCCAGCAGTGAGGCGAGGTCTGTGGATGAGCAGTTCTTC.